The subject of this entry is one T cell receptor beta chain. Its antigen is unknown. It has no much larger one-base neighbor in the sample; base qualities were not kept. Collaborating institutions collected whole blood in K2EDTA tubes following their own protocols. For TCRbeta analysis, collaborators shipped samples in one of three forms: frozen whole blood, isolated PBMCs, or DNA extracted from either of those sample types. The data are from a study of blood T cell repertoires in COVID-19 (dated by TCRdb to the early 2020s). At the level of the whole study: Collaborator samples came from the United States, Italy and Spain and covered acute and convalescent phases of COVID-19. The prospective study material was composed of cDNA or gDNA derived from T cells, B-cell-depleted T cells, or PBMCs. The dataset comprised deeply sampled blood TCRbeta repertoires from subjects exposed to, actively infected with, or recovered from COVID-19. The repertoires were made available in a free public database intended to serve as a resource for research on the immune response to SARS-CoV-2. The samples were drawn from two sources: the first 160 participants of the ongoing ImmuneRACE study, and 950 to 1,500 subjects contributed by 6 global collaborators. Sample metadata almost always included a de-identified subject ID, COVID-19 status, age in years and sex. Where HLA class I and class II types were available, the types were taken from metadata supplied by the sample provider, not from assay-based typing.

General findings and caveats noted by the study authors: The amount of clinical and demographic metadata varied by source and participant and was provided uncurated.

The CDR1 and CDR2 encoded by the germline V gene are SGHRS and YFSETQ. Here V drops 0 bases and J drops 10 bases, and the junction holds 10 bases not matched to any gene. From cysteine to phenylalanine, the CDR3 is 16 amino acids long. This entry keeps only the CDR3 DNA: 48 bases, framed from base 1. TCRbeta CDR3 regions were amplified from genomic DNA using the immunoSEQ Assay, a bias-controlled multiplex PCR. For the original study's pipeline: The number of nucleated cells in each sample was estimated from the amplification of reference gene primers within the assay. Sequence reads were collapsed and filtered to measure the absolute abundance of every unique TCRbeta CDR3 rearrangement. For each sample, productive Simpson clonality was calculated as the square root of Simpson's diversity index over productive rearrangements. This is the immuneACCESS table as TCRdb keeps it, with only in-frame sequences that have V and J called. A part of the clones is gone; compared with another copy, unresolved V genes explain less than half, and the rest is unexplained. The V and J calls and clone size are taken from that table; D and trimming were inferred from the DNA. In all, the sample holds 80,000 or so clones, and 70% to 90% of those were seen once. In total, the top ten clones hold under 20% of the sample.

This sequence originates from a woman aged 60-70 years with acute or convalescent COVID-19. The V and J genes are TRBV5-1 and TRBJ1-6; 7 central bases correspond to TRBD1. Specimen: peripheral blood. The DNA sequence reads TGCGCCAGCAGCTTGGCCGTGACAGGGATGGGGTCACCCCTCCACTTT. Its protein product is CASSLAVTGMGSPLHF. Here the CDR3 is joined to the reference TRBV5-1 and TRBJ1-6 genes, and the full variable domain is: KAGVTQTPRYLIKTRGQQVTLSCSPISGHRSVSWYQQTPGQGLQFLFEYFSETQRNKGNFPGRFSGRQFSNSRSEMNVSTLELGDSALYLCASSLAVTGMGSPLHFGNGTRLTVT.